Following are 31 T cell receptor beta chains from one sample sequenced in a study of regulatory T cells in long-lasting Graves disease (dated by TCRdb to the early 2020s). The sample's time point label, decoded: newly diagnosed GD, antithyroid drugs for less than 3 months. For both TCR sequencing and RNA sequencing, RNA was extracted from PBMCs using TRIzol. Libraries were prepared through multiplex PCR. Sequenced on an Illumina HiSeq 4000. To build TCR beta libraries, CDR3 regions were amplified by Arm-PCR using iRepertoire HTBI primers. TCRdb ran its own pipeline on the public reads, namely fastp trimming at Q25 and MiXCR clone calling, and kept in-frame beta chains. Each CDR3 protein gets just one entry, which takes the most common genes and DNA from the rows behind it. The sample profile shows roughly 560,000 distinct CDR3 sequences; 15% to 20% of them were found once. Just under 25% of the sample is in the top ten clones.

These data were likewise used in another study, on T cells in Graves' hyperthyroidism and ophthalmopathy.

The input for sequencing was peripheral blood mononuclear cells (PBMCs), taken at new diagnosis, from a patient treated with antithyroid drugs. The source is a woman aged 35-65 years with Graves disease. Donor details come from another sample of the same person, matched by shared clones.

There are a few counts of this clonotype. CDR3 loop: CASSGTLAKNIQYF. CDR3 sequence (DNA): TGTGCCAGCAGCGGTACCCTAGCCAAAAACATTCAGTACTTC. This rearrangement joins TRBV7-9 to TRBJ2-4; D unclear. Trimming took off 5 bases at V and 0 bases at J, with 8 bases between the two ends. This CDR3 region has 14 residues. Germline lookup yields CDR1 SEHNR and CDR2 FQNEAQ (reference sequence).

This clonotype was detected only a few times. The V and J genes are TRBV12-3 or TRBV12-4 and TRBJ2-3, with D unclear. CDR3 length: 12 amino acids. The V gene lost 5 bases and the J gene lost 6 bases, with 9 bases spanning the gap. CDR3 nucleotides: TGTGCCAGCAGTCCCGTGGTGGATACGCAGTATTTT. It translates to CASSPVVDTQYF.

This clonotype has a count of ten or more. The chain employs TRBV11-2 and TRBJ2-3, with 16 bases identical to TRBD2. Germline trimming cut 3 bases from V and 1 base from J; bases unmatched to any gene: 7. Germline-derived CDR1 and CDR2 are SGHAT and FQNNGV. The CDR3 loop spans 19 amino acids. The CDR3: CASSLRGLAGGPGTDTQYF. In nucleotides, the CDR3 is TGTGCCAGCAGCTTGCGGGGACTAGCGGGGGGGCCTGGCACAGATACGCAGTATTTT.

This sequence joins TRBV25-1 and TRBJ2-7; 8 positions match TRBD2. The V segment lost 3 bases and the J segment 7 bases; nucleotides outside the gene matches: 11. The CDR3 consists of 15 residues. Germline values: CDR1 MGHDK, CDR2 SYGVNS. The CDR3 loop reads CASSDSGGGPGEQYF. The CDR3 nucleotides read TGTGCCAGCAGTGATTCAGGCGGGGGGCCGGGGGAGCAGTACTTC.

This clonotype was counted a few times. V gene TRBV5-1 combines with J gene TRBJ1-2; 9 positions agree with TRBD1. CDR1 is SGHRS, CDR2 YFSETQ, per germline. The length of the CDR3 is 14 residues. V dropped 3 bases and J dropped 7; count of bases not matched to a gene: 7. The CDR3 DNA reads TGCGCCAGCAGCTCGGACAGGGGAGAAGCTGGCTACACCTTC. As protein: CASSSDRGEAGYTF.

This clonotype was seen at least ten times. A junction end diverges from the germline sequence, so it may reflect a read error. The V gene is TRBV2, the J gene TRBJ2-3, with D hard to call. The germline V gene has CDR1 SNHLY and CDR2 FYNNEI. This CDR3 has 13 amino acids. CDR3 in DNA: TGTGCCAGCAGTGAAGGTGGTTGGGCCGACACCCATTTT. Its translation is CASSEGGWADTHF.

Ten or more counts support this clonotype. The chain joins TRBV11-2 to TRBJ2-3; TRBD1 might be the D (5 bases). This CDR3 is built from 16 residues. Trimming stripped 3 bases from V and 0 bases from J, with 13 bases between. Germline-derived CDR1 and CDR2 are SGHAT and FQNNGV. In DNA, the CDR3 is TGTGCCAGCAGCTTTTGGGGCGAAGGAAGCACAGATACGCAGTATTTT. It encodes CASSFWGEGSTDTQYF.

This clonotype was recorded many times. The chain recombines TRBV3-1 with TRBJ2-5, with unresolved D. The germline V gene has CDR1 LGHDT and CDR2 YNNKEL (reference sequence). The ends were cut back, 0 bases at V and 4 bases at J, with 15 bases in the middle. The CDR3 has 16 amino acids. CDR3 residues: CASSQDPAGLLETQYF. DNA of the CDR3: TGTGCCAGCAGCCAAGATCCGGCCGGGCTTTTAGAGACCCAGTACTTC.

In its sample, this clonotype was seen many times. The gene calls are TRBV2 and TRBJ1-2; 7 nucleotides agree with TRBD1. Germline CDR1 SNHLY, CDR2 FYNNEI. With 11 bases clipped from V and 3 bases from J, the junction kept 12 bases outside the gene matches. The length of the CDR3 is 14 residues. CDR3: CAGVGQQAYYGYTF. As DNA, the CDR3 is TGTGCCGGGGTGGGACAGCAGGCTTACTATGGCTACACCTTC. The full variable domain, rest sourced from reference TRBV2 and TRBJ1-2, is EPEVTQTPSHQVTQMGQEVILRCVPISNHLYFYWYRQILGQKVEFLVSFYNNEISEKSEIFDDQFSVERPDGSNFTLKIRSTKLEDSAMYFCAGVGQQAYYGYTFGSGTRLTVV.

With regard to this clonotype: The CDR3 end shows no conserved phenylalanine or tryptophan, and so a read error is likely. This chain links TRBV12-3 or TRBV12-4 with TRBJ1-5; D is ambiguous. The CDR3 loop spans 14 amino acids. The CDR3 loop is CASSWENSSQPQHL. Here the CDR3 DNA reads TGTGCCAGCAGTTGGGAGAATAGCAGTCAGCCCCAGCATCTT.

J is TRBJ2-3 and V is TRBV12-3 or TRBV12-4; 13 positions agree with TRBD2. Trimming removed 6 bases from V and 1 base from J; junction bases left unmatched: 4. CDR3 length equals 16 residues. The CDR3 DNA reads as TGTGCCAGCAGAACTAGCGGGGGGGCCCGCACAGATACGCAGTATTTT. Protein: CASRTSGGARTDTQYF.

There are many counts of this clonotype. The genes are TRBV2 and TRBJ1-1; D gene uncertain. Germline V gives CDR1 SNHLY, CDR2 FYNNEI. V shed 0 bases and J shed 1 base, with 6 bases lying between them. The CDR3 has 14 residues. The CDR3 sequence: CASSEAGSNTEAFF. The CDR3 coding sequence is TGTGCCAGCAGTGAAGCGGGGTCGAACACTGAAGCTTTCTTT.

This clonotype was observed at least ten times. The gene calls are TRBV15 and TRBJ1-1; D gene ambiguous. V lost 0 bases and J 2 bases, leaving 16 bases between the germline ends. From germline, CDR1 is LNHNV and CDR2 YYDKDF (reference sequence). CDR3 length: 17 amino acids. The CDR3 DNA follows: TGTGCCACCAGCAGAGATAGGGTCTCGAGGGCTAACACTGAAGCTTTCTTT. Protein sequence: CATSRDRVSRANTEAFF.

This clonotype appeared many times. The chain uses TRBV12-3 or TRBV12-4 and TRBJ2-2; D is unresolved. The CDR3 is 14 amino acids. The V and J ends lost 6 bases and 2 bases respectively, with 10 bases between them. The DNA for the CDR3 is TGTGCCAGCAGCATTGCAACCAACACCGGGGAGCTGTTTTTT. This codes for CASSIATNTGELFF.

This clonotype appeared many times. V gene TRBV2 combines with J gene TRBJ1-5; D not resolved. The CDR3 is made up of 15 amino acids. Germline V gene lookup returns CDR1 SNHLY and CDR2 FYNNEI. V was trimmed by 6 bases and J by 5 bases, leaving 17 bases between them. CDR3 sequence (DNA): TGTGCCAGCAGCGCTTTTCTTACGGCCGATCAGCCCCAGCATTTT. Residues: CASSAFLTADQPQHF.

CDR3 coding DNA: TGTGCCAGTAGTAAGGCCGACTTGTGGGGGACTGAAGCTTTCTTT. It yields the protein CASSKADLWGTEAFF. The V and J genes are TRBV19 and TRBJ1-1; the D gene is possibly TRBD1 (5 bases). Germline loops: CDR1 LNHDA, CDR2 SQIVND (reference sequence). The CDR3 contains 15 residues. V was clipped by 4 bases and J by 5 bases, with 17 bases between them.

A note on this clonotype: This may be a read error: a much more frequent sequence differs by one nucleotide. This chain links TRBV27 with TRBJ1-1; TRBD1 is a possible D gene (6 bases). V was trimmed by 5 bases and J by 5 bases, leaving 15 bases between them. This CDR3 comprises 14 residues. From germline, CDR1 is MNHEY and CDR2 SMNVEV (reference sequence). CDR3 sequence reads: CASSNLPGQTEAFF. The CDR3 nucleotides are TGTGCCAGCAGTAATCTGCCTGGACAGACTGAAGCTTTCTTT.

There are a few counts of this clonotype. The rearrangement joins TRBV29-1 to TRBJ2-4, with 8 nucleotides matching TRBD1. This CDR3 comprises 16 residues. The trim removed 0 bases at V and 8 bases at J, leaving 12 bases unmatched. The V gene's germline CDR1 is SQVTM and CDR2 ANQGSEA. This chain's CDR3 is CSVEDWQGAERDIQYF. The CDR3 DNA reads TGCAGCGTTGAAGACTGGCAGGGGGCGGAGAGGGACATTCAGTACTTC.

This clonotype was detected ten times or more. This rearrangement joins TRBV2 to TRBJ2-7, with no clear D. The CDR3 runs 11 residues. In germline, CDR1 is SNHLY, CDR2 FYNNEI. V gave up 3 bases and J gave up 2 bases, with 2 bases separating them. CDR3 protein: CASSEAYEQYF. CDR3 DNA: TGTGCCAGCAGTGAGGCCTACGAGCAGTACTTC. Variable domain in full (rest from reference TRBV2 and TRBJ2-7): EPEVTQTPSHQVTQMGQEVILRCVPISNHLYFYWYRQILGQKVEFLVSFYNNEISEKSEIFDDQFSVERPDGSNFTLKIRSTKLEDSAMYFCASSEAYEQYFGPGTRLTVT.

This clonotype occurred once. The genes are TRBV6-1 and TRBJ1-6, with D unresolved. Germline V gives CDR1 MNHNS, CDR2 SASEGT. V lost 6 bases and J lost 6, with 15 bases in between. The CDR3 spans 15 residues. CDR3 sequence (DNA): TGTGCCAGCAGACCCACGGCAGTTGGTAATTCACCCCTCCACTTT. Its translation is CASRPTAVGNSPLHF.

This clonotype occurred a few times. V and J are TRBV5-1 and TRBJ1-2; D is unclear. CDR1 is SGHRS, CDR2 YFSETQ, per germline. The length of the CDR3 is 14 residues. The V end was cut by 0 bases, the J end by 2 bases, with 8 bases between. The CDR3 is CASSLADNNYGYTF. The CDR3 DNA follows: TGCGCCAGCAGCTTGGCCGACAACAACTATGGCTACACCTTC.

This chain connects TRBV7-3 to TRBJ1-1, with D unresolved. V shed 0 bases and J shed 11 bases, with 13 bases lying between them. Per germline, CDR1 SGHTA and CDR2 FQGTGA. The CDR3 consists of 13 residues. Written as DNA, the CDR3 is TGTGCCAGCAGCTTAACATCGGACGCCTTGGCTTTCTTT. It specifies CASSLTSDALAFF.

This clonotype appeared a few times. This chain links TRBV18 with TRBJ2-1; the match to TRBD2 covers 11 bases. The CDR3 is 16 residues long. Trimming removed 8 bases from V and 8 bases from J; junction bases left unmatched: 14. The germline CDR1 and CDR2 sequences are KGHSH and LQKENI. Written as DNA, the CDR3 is TGTGCCAGCGTCCCGATTAGCGGGGGGGCAGGCTATGAGCAGTTCTTC. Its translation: CASVPISGGAGYEQFF.

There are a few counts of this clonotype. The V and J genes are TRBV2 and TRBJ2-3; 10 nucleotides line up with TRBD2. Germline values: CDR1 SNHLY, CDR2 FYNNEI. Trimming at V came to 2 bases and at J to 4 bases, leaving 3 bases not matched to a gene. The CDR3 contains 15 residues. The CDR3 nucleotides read TGTGCCAGCAGTGAAAGCGGGGGGGCCTCAGATACGCAGTATTTT. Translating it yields CASSESGGASDTQYF.

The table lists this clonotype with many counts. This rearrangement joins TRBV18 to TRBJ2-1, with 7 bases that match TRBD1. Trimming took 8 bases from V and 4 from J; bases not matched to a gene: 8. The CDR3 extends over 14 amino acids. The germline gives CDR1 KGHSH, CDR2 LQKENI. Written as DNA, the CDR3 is TGTGCCAGCGCCCGGGACAGCCTTTACAATGAGCAGTTCTTC. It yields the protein CASARDSLYNEQFF.

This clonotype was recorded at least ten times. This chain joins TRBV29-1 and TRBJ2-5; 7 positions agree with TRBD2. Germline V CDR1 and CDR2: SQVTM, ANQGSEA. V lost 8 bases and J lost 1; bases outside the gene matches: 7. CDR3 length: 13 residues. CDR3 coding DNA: TGCAGCTTTACACTAGCGTTCCAAGAGACCCAGTACTTC. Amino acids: CSFTLAFQETQYF. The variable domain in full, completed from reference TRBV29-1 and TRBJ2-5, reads SAVISQKPSRDICQRGTSLTIQCQVDSQVTMMFWYRQQPGQSLTLIATANQGSEATYESGFVIDKFPISRPNLTFSTLTVSNMSPEDSSIYLCSFTLAFQETQYFGPGTRLLVL.

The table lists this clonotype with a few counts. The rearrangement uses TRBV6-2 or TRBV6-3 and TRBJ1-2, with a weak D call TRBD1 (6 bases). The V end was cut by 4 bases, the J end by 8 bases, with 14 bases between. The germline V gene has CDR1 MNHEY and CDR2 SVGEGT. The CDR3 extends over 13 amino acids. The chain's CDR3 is CASSSGVEGGYTF. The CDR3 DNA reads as TGTGCCAGCAGTTCAGGGGTTGAGGGCGGCTACACCTTC.

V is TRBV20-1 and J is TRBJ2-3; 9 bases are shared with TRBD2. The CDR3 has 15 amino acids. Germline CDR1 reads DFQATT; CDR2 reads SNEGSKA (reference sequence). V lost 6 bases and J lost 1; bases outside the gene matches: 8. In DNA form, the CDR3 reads TGCAGTGCGGAGGGCGGGGGGGGCCGCACAGATACGCAGTATTTT. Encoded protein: CSAEGGGGRTDTQYF.

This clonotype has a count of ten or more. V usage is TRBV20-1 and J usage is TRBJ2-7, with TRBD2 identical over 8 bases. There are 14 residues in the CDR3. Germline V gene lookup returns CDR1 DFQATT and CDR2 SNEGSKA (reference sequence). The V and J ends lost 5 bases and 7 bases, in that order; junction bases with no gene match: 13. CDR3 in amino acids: CSARTSAGAREQYF. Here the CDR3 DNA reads TGCAGTGCTCGTACTTCAGCGGGGGCGCGGGAGCAGTACTTC.

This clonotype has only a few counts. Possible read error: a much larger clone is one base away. CDR3 in amino acids: CASSQDFDYGYTF. The DNA of the CDR3 is TGTGCCAGCAGCCAAGATTTCGACTATGGCTACACCTTC. The chain joins TRBV3-1 to TRBJ1-2; the D is unclear. The germline V gene has CDR1 LGHDT and CDR2 YNNKEL (reference sequence). There are 13 residues in the CDR3. V was trimmed by 0 bases and J by 3 bases, leaving 5 bases between them.

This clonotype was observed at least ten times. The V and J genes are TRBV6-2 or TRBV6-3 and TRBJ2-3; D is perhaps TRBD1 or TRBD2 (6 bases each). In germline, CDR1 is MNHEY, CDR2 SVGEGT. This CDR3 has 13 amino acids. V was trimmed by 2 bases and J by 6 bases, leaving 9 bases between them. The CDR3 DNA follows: TGTGCCAGCAGTTACGGGGGGCCGGATACGCAGTATTTT. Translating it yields CASSYGGPDTQYF.